Shown below are 4 T cell receptor beta chains from a single sample sequenced in a study of siplizumab effects on memory and regulatory T cells. The method was immunoSEQ multiplex PCR; TCRdb's version includes in-frame clones alone and lacks a portion of them. The profile covers approximately 100,000 clones, with about 93% appearing a single time and 0.6% to 0.7% taken by the ten largest. Sequenced: Tregs sorted from blood. These receptors were collected from a human donor in good health.

The chain recombines TRBV9 with TRBJ2-1; either TRBD1 or TRBD2 may fit D (5 bases each). The CDR3 runs to 15 residues. Per the germline V gene, CDR1 is SGDLS and CDR2 is YYNGEE. Trimming shortened V by 2 bases and J by 4 bases, and 13 bases separated the two germline ends. CDR3 region: CASSVGGVIYNEQFF. Written as DNA, the CDR3 is TGTGCCAGCAGCGTTGGGGGAGTGATATACAATGAGCAGTTCTTC.

The chain combines TRBV6-1 with TRBJ2-3; TRBD2 aligns across 7 bases. The CDR3 has 11 residues. Germline V gene lookup returns CDR1 MNHNS and CDR2 SASEGT. CDR3 in DNA: TGTGCGGGAGGGTGGACAGATACGCAGTATTTT. Its translation is CAGGWTDTQYF.

The V call is TRBV4-1, the J call TRBJ2-6, with TRBD1 matching over 7 bases. V was clipped by 2 bases and J by 2 bases; unmatched bases: 3. This CDR3 region has 16 residues. In germline, CDR1 is MGHRA, CDR2 YSYEKL. In DNA, the CDR3 is TGCGCCAGCAGCCAAAGACAGGGCGCTGGGGCCAACGTCCTGACTTTC. Its translation is CASSQRQGAGANVLTF.

The V gene is TRBV19, the J gene TRBJ2-2; tentatively, D is TRBD2 (6 bases). V lost 3 bases and J 5 bases, leaving 7 bases between the germline ends. From germline, CDR1 is LNHDA and CDR2 SQIVND (reference sequence). The CDR3 has 13 residues. In nucleotides, the CDR3 is TGTGCCAGTAGTATCGGGAGAACCGGGGAGCTGTTTTTT. As protein: CASSIGRTGELFF.